The 13 T cell receptor beta chains presented below share a single source sample, sequenced in a study of shared T cell receptors in the human thymus. Produced via immunoSEQ multiplex PCR; TCRdb's table is partial and in-frame only. The top ten clones hold approximately 0.02% of a sample with about 380,000 clones, 85% to 95% of them seen once. The source material was thymocytes. These receptors came from a human donor.

The rearrangement joins TRBV27 to TRBJ2-4, with 13 bases that match TRBD2. The CDR3 runs 18 residues. CDR1 and CDR2 (germline): MNHEY, SMNVEV (reference sequence). Trimming took 5 bases from V and 1 from J; bases not matched to a gene: 8. The CDR3 nucleotides are TGTGCCAGCAGTCTCCGGACTAGCGGGAGTAGGGCCAAAAACATTCAGTACTTC. Its translation is CASSLRTSGSRAKNIQYF.

This chain joins TRBV14 and TRBJ1-3, with D possibly being TRBD1 (5 bases). The CDR3 totals 17 residues. Germline CDR1 is SGHDN and CDR2 is FVKESK. Deletions cut 3 bases from V and 0 bases from J, with 15 bases between. CDR3 sequence (DNA): TGTGCCAGCAGCCACGCTGACAGTCCCACCTCTGGAAACACCATATATTTT. Protein: CASSHADSPTSGNTIYF.

The V gene is TRBV2, the J gene TRBJ2-3; D not resolved. Trimming removed 3 bases from V and 5 bases from J, with 12 bases in between. CDR3 length: 14 residues. The germline V gene encodes CDR1 SNHLY and CDR2 FYNNEI. The CDR3 bases are TGTGCCAGCAGTGACGGGCCAGATCGAGATACGCAGTATTTT. Its protein product is CASSDGPDRDTQYF.

The CDR3 is CASSLPTSPPRPGLAGDEQYF. The CDR3 DNA sequence: TGTGCCAGCAGTTTACCAACCTCCCCCCCCCGGCCGGGACTAGCGGGAGACGAGCAGTACTTC. V and J are TRBV27 and TRBJ2-7; 14 bases map to TRBD2. Germline CDR1 is MNHEY and CDR2 is SMNVEV (reference sequence). Losses at the gene ends were 2 bases for V and 5 bases for J; bases not matched to a gene: 20. The CDR3 spans 21 residues.

The V gene is TRBV6-5, the J gene TRBJ2-3; tentatively, D is TRBD1 (6 bases). From germline, CDR1 is MNHEY and CDR2 SVGAGI. V lost 6 bases and J lost 10, with 14 bases in between. The CDR3 is 12 residues long. CDR3 nucleotide sequence: TGTGCCAGCAGAACACAGGGTGGGGCGCAGTATTTT. Its protein is CASRTQGGAQYF.

This clone appeared a single time. The CDR3 sequence: CATSRGPLNTEAFF. CDR3 in DNA: TGTGCCACCAGCAGAGGGCCTCTGAACACTGAAGCTTTCTTT. The chain joins TRBV15 to TRBJ1-1; D is undetermined. CDR3 length equals 14 residues. The germline V gene has CDR1 LNHNV and CDR2 YYDKDF (reference sequence). The V end was cut by 1 base, the J end by 0 bases, with 6 bases between.

The rearrangement joins TRBV11-2 to TRBJ2-5; perhaps D is TRBD1 or TRBD2 (5 bases each). Looked up from germline, CDR1 is SGHAT and CDR2 is FQNNGV. Trimming pared 4 bases from V and 5 bases from J, leaving 17 bases between. The CDR3 consists of 15 residues. The CDR3 loop is CASSWLRDGRETQYF. As DNA, the CDR3 is TGTGCCAGCAGCTGGCTGAGGGACGGCAGGGAGACCCAGTACTTC.

The chain has TRBV7-2 and TRBJ2-7, with TRBD2 identical over 12 bases. J lost 7 bases, V lost 5 bases, and 6 bases had no gene match. CDR1 SGHTA and CDR2 FQGNSA come from the germline V gene. CDR3 length: 14 amino acids. The CDR3, as DNA: TGTGCCAGCAGCCCACGAGGGACTAGCGGGGAGCAGTACTTC. Its protein is CASSPRGTSGEQYF.

V gene TRBV6-4 combines with J gene TRBJ2-7; D may be TRBD1 (7 bases). V was cut by 2 bases and J by 1 base, with 18 bases left in between. The CDR3 length is 17 residues. From germline, CDR1 is MRHNA and CDR2 SNTAGT. CDR3 nucleotide sequence: TGTGCCAGCAGTGACACCGCAGGGGGGCCGAGGTCCTACGAGCAGTACTTC. This codes for CASSDTAGGPRSYEQYF.

This chain links TRBV5-1 with TRBJ1-3; D is unclear. Trimming removed 4 bases from V and 0 bases from J, with 11 bases in between. The germline CDR1 and CDR2 sequences are SGHRS and YFSETQ. There are 15 residues in the CDR3. This CDR3 reads CASSKRGTSGNTIYF. In DNA form, the CDR3 reads TGCGCCAGCAGCAAACGTGGCACCTCTGGAAACACCATATATTTT. Supplemented by reference TRBV5-1 and TRBJ1-3, the full variable domain reads KAGVTQTPRYLIKTRGQQVTLSCSPISGHRSVSWYQQTPGQGLQFLFEYFSETQRNKGNFPGRFSGRQFSNSRSEMNVSTLELGDSALYLCASSKRGTSGNTIYFGEGSWLTVV.

The rearrangement links TRBV6-1 to TRBJ2-3; D gene unclear. Deletions cut 7 bases from V and 8 bases from J, with 19 bases between. The CDR3 has 14 amino acids. CDR1 and CDR2 (germline): MNHNS, SASEGT. CDR3 loop: CASISLDLLSTQYF. In DNA form, the CDR3 reads TGTGCCAGCATCAGTCTAGATCTTCTTAGTACGCAGTATTTT.

This chain joins TRBV7-9 and TRBJ2-5; D is ambiguous. CDR1 and CDR2 (germline): SEHNR, FQNEAQ (reference sequence). The CDR3 runs to 13 residues. With 7 bases removed from V and 7 bases from J, the gap between germline ends came to 16 bases. The CDR3 sequence: CASIPLGRGTQYF. The CDR3 nucleotides read TGTGCCAGCATCCCCCTAGGGCGCGGGACCCAGTACTTC.

The chain joins TRBV6-5 to TRBJ1-2; D is unclear. Trimming removed 5 bases from V and 7 bases from J, with 20 bases in between. CDR1 and CDR2 (germline): MNHEY, SVGAGI. CDR3 length: 15 residues. CDR3 in amino acids: CASSPSDKRTGGYTF. In nucleotides, the CDR3 is TGTGCCAGCAGTCCGTCGGATAAACGAACCGGTGGCTACACCTTC.